This TCR beta chain was profiled in a study of cytomegalovirus exposure and HLA in healthy donors. The wider study: The study placed about 81% of its approximately 400 genotyped donors in the Caucasian-associated ancestry cluster.

There were likely unrecorded immune exposures, though donors were nominally healthy when sampled. Primers for the PCR totalled 60 Vbeta and 13 Jbeta. Using immunoSEQ multiplex PCR, the repertoire was profiled, and TCRdb retains in-frame clones only, with some absent. The table includes about 100,000 clones, roughly 84% detected once. This CDR3 has 16 amino acids. CDR1 and CDR2 (germline): SGHAT, FQNNGV. V was clipped by 1 base and J by 6 bases; unmatched bases: 8. This receptor was obtained from a woman aged 18-29 years in good health and CMV-seronegative. The sequenced material came from PBMCs. The V call is TRBV11-2, the J call TRBJ2-2, with TRBD1 matching 7 bases. This chain's CDR3 is CASSLGGTVTAGELFF. For the CDR3, the DNA is TGTGCCAGCAGCTTAGGGGGGACAGTCACCGCCGGGGAGCTGTTTTTT.